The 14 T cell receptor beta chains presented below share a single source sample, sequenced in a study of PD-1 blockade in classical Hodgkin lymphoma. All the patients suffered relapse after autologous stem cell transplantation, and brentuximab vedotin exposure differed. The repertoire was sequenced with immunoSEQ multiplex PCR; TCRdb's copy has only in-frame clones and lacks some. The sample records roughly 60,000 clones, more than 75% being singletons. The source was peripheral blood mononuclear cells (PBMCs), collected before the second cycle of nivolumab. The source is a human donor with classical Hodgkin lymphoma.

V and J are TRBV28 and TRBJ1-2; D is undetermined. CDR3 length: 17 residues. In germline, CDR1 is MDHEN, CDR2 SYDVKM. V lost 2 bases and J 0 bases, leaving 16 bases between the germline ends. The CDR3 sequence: CASSLIHLAGSNYGYTF. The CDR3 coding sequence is TGTGCCAGCAGTTTAATCCACCTTGCGGGGTCTAACTATGGCTACACCTTC.

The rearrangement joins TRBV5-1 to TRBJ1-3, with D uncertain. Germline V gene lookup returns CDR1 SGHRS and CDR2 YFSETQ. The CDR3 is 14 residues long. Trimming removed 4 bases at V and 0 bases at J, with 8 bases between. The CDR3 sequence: CASSGSGSGNTIYF. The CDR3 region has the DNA TGCGCCAGCAGCGGTTCTGGCTCTGGAAACACCATATATTTT. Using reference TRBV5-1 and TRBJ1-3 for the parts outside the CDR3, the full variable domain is KAGVTQTPRYLIKTRGQQVTLSCSPISGHRSVSWYQQTPGQGLQFLFEYFSETQRNKGNFPGRFSGRQFSNSRSEMNVSTLELGDSALYLCASSGSGSGNTIYFGEGSWLTVV.

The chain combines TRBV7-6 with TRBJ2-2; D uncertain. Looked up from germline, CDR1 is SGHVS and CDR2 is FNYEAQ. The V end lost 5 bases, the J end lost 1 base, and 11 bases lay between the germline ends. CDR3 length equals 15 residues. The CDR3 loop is CASSPQDWNTGELFF. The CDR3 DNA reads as TGTGCCAGCAGCCCGCAAGACTGGAACACCGGGGAGCTGTTTTTT. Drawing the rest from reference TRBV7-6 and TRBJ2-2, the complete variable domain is GAGVSQSPRYKVTKRGQDVALRCDPISGHVSLYWYRQALGQGPEFLTYFNYEAQQDKSGLPNDRFSAERPEGSISTLTIQRTEQRDSAMYRCASSPQDWNTGELFFGEGSRLTVL.

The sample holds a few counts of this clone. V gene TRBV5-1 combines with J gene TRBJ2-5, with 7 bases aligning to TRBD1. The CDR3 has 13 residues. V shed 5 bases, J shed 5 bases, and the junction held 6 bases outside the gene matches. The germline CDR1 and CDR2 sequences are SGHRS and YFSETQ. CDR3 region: CASSSTGVETQYF. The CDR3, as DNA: TGCGCCAGCAGTTCTACAGGGGTGGAGACCCAGTACTTC.

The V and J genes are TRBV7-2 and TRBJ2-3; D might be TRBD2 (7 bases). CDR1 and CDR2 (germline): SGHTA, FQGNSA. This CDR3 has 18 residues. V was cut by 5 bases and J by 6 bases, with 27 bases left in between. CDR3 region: CASSGQGGAGTERDTQYF. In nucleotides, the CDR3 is TGTGCCAGCAGCGGCCAAGGGGGAGCGGGGACGGAACGGGATACGCAGTATTTT.

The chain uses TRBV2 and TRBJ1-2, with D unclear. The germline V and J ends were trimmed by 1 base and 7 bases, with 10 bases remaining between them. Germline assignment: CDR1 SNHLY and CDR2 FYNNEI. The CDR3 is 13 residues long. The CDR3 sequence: CASSEGYNGGYTF. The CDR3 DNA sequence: TGTGCCAGCAGTGAAGGGTATAACGGTGGCTACACCTTC.

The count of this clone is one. Written as DNA, the CDR3 is TGTGCCAGCAGCGGAGCCTCGGGGGGGGACTACGAGCAGTACTTC. Encoded protein: CASSGASGGDYEQYF. The chain is built from TRBV6-5 and TRBJ2-7; 8 nucleotides align to TRBD2. The CDR3 is 15 residues long. V shed 6 bases and J 3 bases; nucleotides not matched to a gene: 10. Germline CDR1 MNHEY, CDR2 SVGAGI.

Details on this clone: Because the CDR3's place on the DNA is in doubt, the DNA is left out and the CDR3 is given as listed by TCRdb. The CDR3 here is CASPRKWGKGSPLHF. This chain uses TRBV12-2 with TRBJ1-6. TRBV12-2 is a pseudogene segment. The CDR3 has 15 residues if both end residues are counted.

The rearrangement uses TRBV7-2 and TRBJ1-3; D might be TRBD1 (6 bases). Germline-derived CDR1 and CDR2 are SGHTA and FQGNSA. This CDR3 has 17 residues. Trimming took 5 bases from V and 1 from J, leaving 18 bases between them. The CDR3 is CASSPFPGTHSGNTIYF. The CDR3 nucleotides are TGTGCCAGCAGCCCGTTCCCCGGGACACATTCTGGAAACACCATATATTTT.

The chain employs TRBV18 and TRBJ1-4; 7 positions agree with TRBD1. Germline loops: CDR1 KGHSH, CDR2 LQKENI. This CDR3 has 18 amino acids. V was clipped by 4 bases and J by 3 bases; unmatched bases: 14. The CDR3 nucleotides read TGTGCCAGCTCACTTCGGGACAGCTTGTTTGAACCTAATGAAAAACTGTTTTTT. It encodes CASSLRDSLFEPNEKLFF. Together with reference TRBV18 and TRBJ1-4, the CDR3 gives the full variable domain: NAGVMQNPRHLVRRRGQEARLRCSPMKGHSHVYWYRQLPEEGLKFMVYLQKENIIDESGMPKERFSAEFPKEGPSILRIQQVVRGDSAAYFCASSLRDSLFEPNEKLFFGSGTQLSVL.

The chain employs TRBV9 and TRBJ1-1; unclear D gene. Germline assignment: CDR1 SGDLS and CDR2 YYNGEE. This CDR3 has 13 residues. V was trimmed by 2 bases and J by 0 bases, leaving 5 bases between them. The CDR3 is CASSVRVNTEAFF. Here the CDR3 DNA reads TGTGCCAGCAGCGTGCGCGTGAACACTGAAGCTTTCTTT. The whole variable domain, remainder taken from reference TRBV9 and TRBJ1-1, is DSGVTQTPKHLITATGQRVTLRCSPRSGDLSVYWYQQSLDQGLQFLIQYYNGEERAKGNILERFSAQQFPDLHSELNLSSLELGDSALYFCASSVRVNTEAFFGQGTRLTVV.

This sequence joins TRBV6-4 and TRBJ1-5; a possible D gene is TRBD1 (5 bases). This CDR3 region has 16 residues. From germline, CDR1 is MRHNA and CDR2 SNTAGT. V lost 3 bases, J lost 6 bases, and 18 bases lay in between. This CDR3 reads CASSDRSGWDGQPQHF. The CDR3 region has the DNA TGTGCCAGCAGTGATAGGAGCGGTTGGGACGGTCAGCCCCAGCATTTT.

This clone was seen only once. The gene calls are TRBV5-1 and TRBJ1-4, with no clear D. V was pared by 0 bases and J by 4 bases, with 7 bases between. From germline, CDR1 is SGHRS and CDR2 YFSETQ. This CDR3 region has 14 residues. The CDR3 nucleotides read TGCGCCAGCAGCTTGGTCCCGGATAATGAAAAACTGTTTTTT. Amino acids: CASSLVPDNEKLFF.

DNA for the CDR3: TGTGCCAGCAAGTTATGGCAGGAAGAGACCCAGTACTTC. Its protein is CASKLWQEETQYF. The genes are TRBV6-5 and TRBJ2-5; D uncertain. V lost 7 bases and J lost 3, with 12 bases in between. The CDR3 is made up of 13 amino acids. Looked up from germline, CDR1 is MNHEY and CDR2 is SVGAGI.